This T cell receptor (beta chain) originates from a study of blood T cell repertoires in COVID-19. Deletions cut 2 bases from V and 6 bases from J, with 10 bases between. The CDR3 length is 14 residues. CDR1 SGHNT and CDR2 YENEEA come from the germline V gene. Only in-frame clones appear in the TCRdb table, and some are missing; sequencing was by immunoSEQ multiplex PCR. The top ten hold roughly 18% of the sample, which has some 330,000 clones, more than 85% seen once. The rearrangement joins TRBV11-3 to TRBJ2-2; unclear D gene. Sequenced input: PBMCs or T cells enriched from blood (not recorded which). The TCR comes from a woman in her 30s who had recovered from COVID-19. The CDR3 here is CASSLSGGAGELFF. DNA for the CDR3: TGTGCCAGCAGCTTATCAGGTGGCGCCGGGGAGCTGTTTTTT.